This T cell receptor beta chain emerged from a study of blood T cell repertoires in COVID-19 (dated by TCRdb to between 2020 and 2021). With regard to the full study: Samples from collaborators originated in the United States, Italy and Spain and spanned both the acute and convalescent phases of COVID-19. Where HLA class I and class II types were available, the types were taken from metadata supplied by the sample provider, not from assay-based typing. The repertoires were made available in a free public database intended to serve as a resource for research on the immune response to SARS-CoV-2. Deeply sampled blood TCRbeta repertoires from subjects exposed to, actively infected with, or recovered from COVID-19 were included in the dataset. The material from the prospective study consisted of cDNA or gDNA derived from T cells, B-cell-depleted T cells, or PBMCs. Sample metadata almost always included a de-identified subject ID, COVID-19 status, age in years and sex. The samples were drawn from the first 160 participants of the ongoing ImmuneRACE study and from 950 to 1,500 subjects provided by 6 global collaborators. The research as a whole found: The amount of clinical and demographic metadata varied by source and participant and was provided uncurated.

Each collaborating institution followed its own protocols to collect whole blood in K2EDTA tubes. Collaborator samples were shipped for TCRbeta analysis as frozen whole blood, isolated PBMCs, or DNA extracted from either sample type. The germline V end is reduced by 4 bases and the J end by 2 bases; junction bases left unmatched: 2. Including the terminal cysteine and phenylalanine, the CDR3 comprises 13 residues. The CDR3 DNA has 39 bases and is translated from base 1. The germline V gene (reference sequence) provides CDR1 SGHKS and CDR2 YYEKEE. TCRbeta CDR3 regions were amplified from genomic DNA using the immunoSEQ Assay, a bias-controlled multiplex PCR. The authors' pipeline ran thus. Nucleated cell counts per sample were estimated from amplification of reference gene primers within the assay. To quantify the absolute abundance of each unique TCRbeta CDR3 rearrangement, sequence reads were collapsed and filtered. For each sample, productive Simpson clonality was calculated as the square root of Simpson's diversity index across productive rearrangements. Held by TCRdb, this immuneACCESS table contains in-frame sequences only and omits some clones. Under half of the omission traces to an unresolved V gene where checked; the cause of the rest is unknown. D and trimming come from the DNA, and the V and J calls and clone size come from that table. This sample lists 150,000 to 200,000 clones; around 83% were detected once. Less than 3.5% of the sample belongs to the ten largest clones.

Worth noting for this clone: No cognate antigen has been identified for it. Within one base of it there is no much larger clone, and no base qualities were kept.

The sequenced sample consisted of peripheral blood. This sequence was found in a woman between 25 and 40 years old with active or convalescent COVID-19. The chain joins TRBV5-5 to TRBJ1-2; 7 bases in the junction line up with TRBD1. The nucleotide sequence reads as follows: TGTGCCAGCAGCCCGGACAGGAACTATGGCTACACCTTC. It translates to CASSPDRNYGYTF.